The rows below give T cell receptor beta chains drawn from one sample of a study of blood T cells in healthy people across ages. TCRdb re-called the 5' RACE reads through MiXCR, storing one row per CDR3 protein. The sample lists approximately 1.5 million distinct CDR3 sequences; less than 45% were seen once. The source material was blood. The receptor source for this set is a young woman in good health. Both conserved end residues are part of each CDR3. Fields, in order: clone size, J gene, V gene, D gene, CDR3 protein, CDR3 DNA. A D gene is named only where the DNA matches it firmly. The listing skips clone size in some rows; elsewhere it reads once, few, many or a size class.

once,TRBJ1-2,TRBV20-1,.,CSVSAAGNGYTF,TGCAGTGTCTCGGCGGCGGGGAATGGCTACACCTTC
.,TRBJ2-4,TRBV6-6,.,CASSYKDSPKNIQYF,TGTGCCAGCAGTTACAAGGACAGTCCCAAAAACATTCAGTACTTC
.,TRBJ1-2,TRBV18,.,CASSPAGSPHYGYTF,TGTGCCAGCTCACCGGCTGGCAGCCCCCACTATGGCTACACCTTC
few,TRBJ1-2,TRBV13,.,CASSSHRYGYTF,TGTGCCAGCAGCTCGCATCGCTATGGCTACACCTTC
few,TRBJ2-7,TRBV4-1,TRBD1,CASSGRQGDYEQYF,TGCGCCAGCAGCGGACGACAGGGGGACTACGAGCAGTACTTC
few,TRBJ1-2,TRBV5-6,.,CASSFIVGQAHYGYTF,TGTGCCAGCAGCTTTATAGTAGGGCAGGCCCACTATGGCTACACCTTC
.,TRBJ2-1,TRBV14,.,CASSQDGVPSSYNEQFF,TGTGCCAGCAGCCAAGATGGAGTTCCTAGCTCCTACAATGAGCAGTTCTTC
few,TRBJ2-1,TRBV29-1,TRBD2,CSVEVAGVNNEQFF,TGCAGCGTTGAAGTAGCGGGAGTCAACAATGAGCAGTTCTTC
.,TRBJ1-2,TRBV7-2,.,CASSLVGSILGYTF,TGTGCCAGCAGCTTAGTAGGTAGCATCTTGGGCTACACCTTC
.,TRBJ2-7,TRBV4-3,TRBD1,CASSQAGQTYEQYF,TGCGCCAGCAGCCAAGCGGGACAGACCTACGAGCAGTACTTC
.,TRBJ2-5,TRBV9,.,CASSVEVQGTQYF,TGTGCCAGCAGCGTAGAGGTACAGGGTACCCAGTACTTC
few,TRBJ1-5,TRBV7-9,.,CASSRSAGVQPQHF,TGTGCCAGCAGCCGTTCAGCCGGGGTTCAGCCCCAGCATTTT
.,TRBJ2-1,TRBV30,TRBD2,CAWSVTSGGVWEQFF,TGTGCCTGGAGTGTAACTAGCGGGGGGGTTTGGGAGCAGTTCTTC
few,TRBJ2-3,TRBV29-1,.,CSVDFATDTQYF,TGCAGCGTTGATTTCGCAACAGATACGCAGTATTTT
.,TRBJ2-2,TRBV7-8,TRBD2,CASSQLAVGNTGELFF,TGTGCCAGCAGCCAACTAGCGGTGGGGAACACCGGGGAGCTGTTTTTT
once,TRBJ2-3,TRBV20-1,TRBD2,CSARDRLAGGQGTQYF,TGCAGTGCTAGAGATCGGCTAGCGGGGGGGCAAGGTACGCAGTATTTT